These 2 T cell receptor beta chains were all obtained from the same sample, sequenced in a study of regulatory T cells in long-lasting Graves disease. Time point indicated: persistent/refractory GD, antithyroid drugs over 5 years with positive TRAb. With RNA extracted from PBMCs as input, the TCR library was made. Through Arm-PCR of CDR3 regions and iRepertoire HTBI primers, TCR beta libraries were built. MiXCR was run by TCRdb on the multiplex PCR reads, yielding one entry per CDR3 protein. The table lists approximately 400,000 distinct CDR3 sequences, approximately 23% of them singletons. Sequencing was performed on peripheral blood mononuclear cells (PBMCs), taken when the disease was refractory, from a patient treated with antithyroid drugs. Receptors were obtained from a woman aged 40 to 55 with Graves disease.

This clonotype showed up just a few times. The chain links TRBV5-6 to TRBJ1-1, with a weak D call TRBD1 (6 bases). Trimming cost V 4 bases and J 4 bases, with 14 bases left between them. The CDR3 has 14 amino acids. Germline loops: CDR1 SGHDT, CDR2 YYEEEE. The CDR3 reads CASSRGGGSTEAFF. CDR3 nucleotides: TGTGCCAGCAGCCGAGGGGGAGGGAGCACTGAAGCTTTCTTT.

The rearrangement links TRBV6-5 to TRBJ1-1; TRBD1 matches at 9 bases. Per germline, CDR1 MNHEY and CDR2 SVGAGI. This CDR3 is 14 amino acids long. V lost 0 bases and J lost 8; bases outside the gene matches: 4. CDR3 coding DNA: TGTGCCAGCAGTTACTCCCGGACAGGGGAGGAAGCTTTCTTT. Protein sequence: CASSYSRTGEEAFF.